This T cell receptor (beta chain) was identified in a study of blood T cell repertoires in COVID-19. Across the study: Sites across the United States, Italy and Spain contributed samples from acute and convalescent COVID-19. T cells, B-cell-depleted T cells, or PBMCs provided the cDNA or gDNA that served as material.

V was cut by 0 bases and J by 2 bases, with 11 bases left in between. Per the germline V gene, CDR1 is MGHRA and CDR2 is YSYEKL. This CDR3 region has 15 residues. Per the original data handling: Estimation of nucleated cell counts was performed using reference gene primer amplification. Data came from immunoSEQ multiplex PCR; TCRdb stores just in-frame clones and leaves some out. V and J calls and clone size follow that table, whereas D and trimming were derived from the DNA. The sample yields roughly 300,000 clones, around 82% seen once. This clone turned up a few times. The receptor's source is a woman aged 45-59 years with acute or convalescent COVID-19. Input material: peripheral blood. The genes are TRBV4-1 and TRBJ2-7; a weak D match, TRBD1 (5 bases). The CDR3 is CASSQDGRVTYEQYF. CDR3 nucleotide sequence: TGCGCCAGCAGCCAAGATGGCAGGGTTACCTACGAGCAGTACTTC.